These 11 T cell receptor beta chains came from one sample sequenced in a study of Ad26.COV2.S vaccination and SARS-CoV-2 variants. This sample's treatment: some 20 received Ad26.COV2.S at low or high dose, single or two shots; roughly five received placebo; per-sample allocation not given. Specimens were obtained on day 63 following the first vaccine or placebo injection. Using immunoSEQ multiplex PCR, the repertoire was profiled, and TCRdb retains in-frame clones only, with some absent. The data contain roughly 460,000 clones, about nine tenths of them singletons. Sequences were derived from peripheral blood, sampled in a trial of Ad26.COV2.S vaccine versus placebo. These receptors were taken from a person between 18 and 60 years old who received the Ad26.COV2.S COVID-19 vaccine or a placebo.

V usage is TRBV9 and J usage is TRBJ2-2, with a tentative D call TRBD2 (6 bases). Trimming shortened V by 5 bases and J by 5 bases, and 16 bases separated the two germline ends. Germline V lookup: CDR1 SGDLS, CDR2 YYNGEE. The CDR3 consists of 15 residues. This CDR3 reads CASRTSGGGTGELFF. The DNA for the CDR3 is TGTGCCAGCAGGACTAGTGGGGGAGGAACCGGGGAGCTGTTTTTT.

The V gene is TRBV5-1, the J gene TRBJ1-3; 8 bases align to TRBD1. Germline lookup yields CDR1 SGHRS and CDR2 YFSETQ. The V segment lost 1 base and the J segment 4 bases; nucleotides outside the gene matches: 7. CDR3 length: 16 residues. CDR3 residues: CASSLTQGASGNTIYF. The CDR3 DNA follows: TGCGCCAGCAGCTTGACTCAGGGGGCGTCCGGAAACACCATATATTTT.

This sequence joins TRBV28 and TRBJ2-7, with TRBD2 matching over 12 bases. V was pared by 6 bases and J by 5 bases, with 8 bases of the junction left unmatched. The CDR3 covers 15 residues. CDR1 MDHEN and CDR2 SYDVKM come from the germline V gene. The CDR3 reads CASRIYASGRDEQYF. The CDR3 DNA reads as TGTGCCAGCAGAATTTACGCTAGCGGGAGGGACGAGCAGTACTTC. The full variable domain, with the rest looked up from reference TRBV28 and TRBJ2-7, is DVKVTQSSRYLVKRTGEKVFLECVQDMDHENMFWYRQDPGLGLRLIYFSYDVKMKEKGDIPEGYSVSREKKERFSLILESASTNQTSMYLCASRIYASGRDEQYFGPGTRLTVT.

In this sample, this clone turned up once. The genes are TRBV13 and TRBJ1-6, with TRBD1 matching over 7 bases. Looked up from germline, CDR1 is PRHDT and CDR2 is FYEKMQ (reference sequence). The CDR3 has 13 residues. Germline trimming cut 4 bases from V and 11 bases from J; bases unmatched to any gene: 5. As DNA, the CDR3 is TGTGCCAGCAGCTCAGGACAGGTGACACCCCTCCACTTT. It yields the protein CASSSGQVTPLHF.

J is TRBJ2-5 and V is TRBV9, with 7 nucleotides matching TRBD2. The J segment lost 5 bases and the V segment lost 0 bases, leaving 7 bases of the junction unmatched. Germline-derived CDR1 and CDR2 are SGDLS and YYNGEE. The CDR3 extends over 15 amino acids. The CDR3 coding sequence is TGTGCCAGCAGCGTAGCCAGCGGGATATTTGAGACCCAGTACTTC. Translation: CASSVASGIFETQYF. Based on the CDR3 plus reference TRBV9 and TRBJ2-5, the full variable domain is DSGVTQTPKHLITATGQRVTLRCSPRSGDLSVYWYQQSLDQGLQFLIQYYNGEERAKGNILERFSAQQFPDLHSELNLSSLELGDSALYFCASSVASGIFETQYFGPGTRLLVL.

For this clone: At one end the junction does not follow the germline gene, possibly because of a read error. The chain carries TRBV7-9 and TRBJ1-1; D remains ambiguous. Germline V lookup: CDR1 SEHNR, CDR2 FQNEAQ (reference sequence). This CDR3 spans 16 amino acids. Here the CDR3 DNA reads TGTGCCAGCACCACCGGTTGGACGGGGTTAAACATTGAAGCTTTCTTT. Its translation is CASTTGWTGLNIEAFF.

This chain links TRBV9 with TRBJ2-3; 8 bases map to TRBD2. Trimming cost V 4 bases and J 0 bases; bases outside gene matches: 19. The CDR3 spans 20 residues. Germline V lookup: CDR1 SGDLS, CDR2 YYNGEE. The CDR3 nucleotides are TGTGCCAGCAGCCCTCCCCGGGAGCGGGGGACACAAATTAGCACAGATACGCAGTATTTT. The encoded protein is CASSPPRERGTQISTDTQYF.

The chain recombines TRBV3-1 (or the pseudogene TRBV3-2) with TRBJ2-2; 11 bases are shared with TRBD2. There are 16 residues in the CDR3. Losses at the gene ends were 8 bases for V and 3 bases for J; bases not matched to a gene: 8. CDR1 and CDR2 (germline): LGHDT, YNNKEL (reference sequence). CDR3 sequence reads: CASGSSGRGYTGELFF. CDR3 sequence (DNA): TGTGCCAGCGGAAGTAGCGGGAGGGGGTACACCGGGGAGCTGTTTTTT.

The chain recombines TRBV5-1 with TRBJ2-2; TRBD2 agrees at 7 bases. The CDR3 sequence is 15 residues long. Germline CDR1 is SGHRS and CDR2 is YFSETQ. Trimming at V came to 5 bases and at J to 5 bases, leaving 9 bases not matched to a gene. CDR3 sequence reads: CASSDQAGVTGELFF. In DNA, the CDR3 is TGCGCCAGCAGTGACCAGGCGGGGGTTACCGGGGAGCTGTTTTTT.

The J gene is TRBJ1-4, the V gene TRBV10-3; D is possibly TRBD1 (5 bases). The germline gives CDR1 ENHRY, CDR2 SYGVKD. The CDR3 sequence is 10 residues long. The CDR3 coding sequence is TGTGCAAGGGACCATGAAAAACTGTTTTTT. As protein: CARDHEKLFF.

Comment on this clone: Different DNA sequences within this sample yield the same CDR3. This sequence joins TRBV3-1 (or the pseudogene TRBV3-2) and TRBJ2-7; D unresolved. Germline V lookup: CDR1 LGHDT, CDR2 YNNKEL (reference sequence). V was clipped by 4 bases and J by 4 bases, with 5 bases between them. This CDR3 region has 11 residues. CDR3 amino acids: CASSRDYEQYF. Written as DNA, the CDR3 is TGTGCCAGCAGCCGCGATTACGAGCAGTACTTC.